Sequencing of this TCR beta chain was carried out in a study of OX40 agonist ivuxolimab in advanced cancers. Some background on the complete study: Ivuxolimab was a fully human IgG2 agonistic monoclonal antibody targeting the costimulatory receptor OX40 (CD134). Three dose-escalation patients achieved partial responses, one with hepatocellular carcinoma and two with cutaneous melanoma. Prior anti-PD-1, anti-PD-L1 or anti-CTLA-4 therapy was permitted, and checkpoint inhibitors had been received by under 50% of dose-escalation patients. Peripheral TCRbeta sequencing was intended to test whether TCR sequence diversity was altered and clonal T-cell expansion was caused by ivuxolimab. The paper covers the monotherapy dose-escalation part of the phase I ivuxolimab trial, which included N ≈ 57 patients. Intravenous ivuxolimab was administered to patients every 2 weeks at six dose levels: 0.01, 0.1, 0.3, 1.5, 3 and 10 mg/kg. In the dose-escalation cohort, roughly 82% of patients were male, and the mean age was roughly 60 years with a range of roughly 20 to 85. Of the 52 patients in dose escalation, some 19 had hepatocellular carcinoma, around 15 had melanoma, 9 had renal cell carcinoma and 9 had head and neck cancer. Broader findings and caveats from the paper: After ivuxolimab, more expanded clones were found on average in CD8+ T cells than in CD4+ T cells. Which antigens the clonally expanded peripheral T cells were specific for was not determined. At doses of 0.1 to 3.0 mg/kg, clonal expansion of both CD4+ and CD8+ blood T cells was observed from baseline to week 6. Low levels of normalized T-cell clonal expansion were also seen in some patients who did not respond. Partial responders in the 0.1-3.0 mg/kg groups had among the lowest normalized peripheral clonal expansion, especially among CD8+ T cells.

The trial excluded patients who had a history of autoimmune disease or were on systemic immunosuppression. Peripheral blood for TCR sequencing was collected from all dose cohorts at baseline, on cycle 4 day 1, and on cycle 7 day 1. The samples were taken from a phase I, first-in-human, multicenter, open-label dose-escalation trial of ivuxolimab. Adults with locally advanced or metastatic head and neck squamous cell, hepatocellular, melanoma or renal cell carcinoma were enrolled in the trial. Before TCR sequencing, CD4+ T cells and CD8+ T cells were sorted from peripheral blood as separate populations. Genomic DNA was isolated from the sorted cells so that the TCRbeta CDR3 region could be sequenced. The immunoSEQ Assay was used for sequencing of TCRbeta CDR3 regions. TCRdb holds this immuneACCESS table with in-frame rearrangements only. Some clones are missing; in checked studies, unresolved V genes explain under half, and the rest has no known cause. For this sample the table gives around 66,000 clones, of which about 86% were detected only once. The ten largest clones capture 4.4% of the sample.

Details on this clone: It has no known antigen specificity. No much larger clone exists at a distance of one base, and base qualities are not known.

This clonotype was sampled from an adult with an advanced solid tumor such as melanoma, head and neck, liver or kidney cancer. The specimen comprised CD4+ or CD8+ T cells sorted from blood, sampled in a trial of the OX40 agonist ivuxolimab.

The CDR3 protein sequence reads: CASTANRVVFEKLFF. The DNA is TGTGCCAGCACCGCTAACAGGGTGGTATTTGAAAAACTGTTTTTT. The rearranged segments are TRBV6-1 and TRBJ1-4; tentative D gene TRBD1, with 6 bases matching. Between the V and J ends, shortened by 7 bases and 7 bases respectively, the junction contains 19 bases. Sequences MNHNS (CDR1) and SASEGT (CDR2) are obtained from the germline V gene. Counted from cysteine to phenylalanine, this CDR3 has 15 amino acids. The entry retains the CDR3 DNA only, 45 bases that are in frame from base 1.